Following are 25 T cell receptor beta chains from one sample sequenced in a study of cytomegalovirus exposure and HLA in healthy donors (dated by TCRdb to between 2016 and 2019). The protocol used for the library was the immunoSEQ multiplex PCR assay. The multiplex PCR relied on a mix of 60 forward primers for TCR Vbeta segments and 13 reverse primers for TCR Jbeta segments. TCRdb stores this immuneACCESS table with in-frame sequences only. Part of the clones is absent; in the studies checked, under half of the shortfall reflects unresolved V genes, and no reason is known for the rest. Here the sample has about 150,000 clones; about 60% occur a single time. The ten largest clones represent 5.5% to 9% of the sample. The sequenced material came from PBMCs. Receptors originate from a woman aged 55 to 70 in good health and CMV-seropositive.

The chain carries TRBV5-1 and TRBJ1-1, with D unresolved. Germline V gene lookup returns CDR1 SGHRS and CDR2 YFSETQ. Trimming cost V 3 bases and J 3 bases, with 9 bases left between them. The CDR3 totals 13 residues. CDR3 DNA: TGCGCCAGCAGCTCGTTCGGGGACACTGAAGCTTTCTTT. Translated, it gives CASSSFGDTEAFF.

This chain links TRBV7-9 with TRBJ2-1; 8 nucleotides align to TRBD1. V trimming: 4 bases; J trimming: 3 bases; junction bases outside the gene matches: 8. This CDR3 has 16 residues. Germline assignment: CDR1 SEHNR and CDR2 FQNEAQ (reference sequence). CDR3 protein: CASSYGRDRRYNEQFF. The CDR3 nucleotides are TGTGCCAGCAGCTACGGCCGGGACAGGCGCTACAATGAGCAGTTCTTC.

This chain uses TRBV27 with TRBJ1-1; D is possibly TRBD1 (6 bases). Germline V CDR1 and CDR2: MNHEY, SMNVEV (reference sequence). V was clipped by 5 bases and J by 0 bases, with 13 bases between them. The CDR3 totals 15 residues. CDR3: CASSNNTGLNTEAFF. For the CDR3, the DNA is TGTGCCAGCAGTAATAACACAGGGCTGAACACTGAAGCTTTCTTT.

The chain is built from TRBV9 and TRBJ2-3; 10 bases line up with TRBD2. The CDR3 covers 16 residues. The germline gives CDR1 SGDLS, CDR2 YYNGEE. The V and J ends lost 0 bases and 5 bases, in that order; junction bases with no gene match: 6. CDR3 nucleotides: TGTGCCAGCAGCGTAGGGGCTAGCGGGAGTGGAGATACGCAGTATTTT. Translation: CASSVGASGSGDTQYF.

This clone was seen a handful of times. The genes are TRBV9 and TRBJ2-3; no definite D call. The germline V gene has CDR1 SGDLS and CDR2 YYNGEE. V gave up 4 bases and J gave up 4 bases, with 10 bases separating them. The CDR3 contains 13 residues. CDR3 nucleotides: TGTGCCAGCAGCCCTAGGCTGTCAGATACGCAGTATTTT. Protein sequence: CASSPRLSDTQYF. Using reference TRBV9 and TRBJ2-3 for the parts outside the CDR3, the full variable domain is DSGVTQTPKHLITATGQRVTLRCSPRSGDLSVYWYQQSLDQGLQFLIQYYNGEERAKGNILERFSAQQFPDLHSELNLSSLELGDSALYFCASSPRLSDTQYFGPGTRLTVL.

The chain couples TRBV10-3 to TRBJ2-5, with 9 bases identical to TRBD2. Germline trimming cut 0 bases from V and 2 bases from J; bases unmatched to any gene: 7. Germline assignment: CDR1 ENHRY and CDR2 SYGVKD. The CDR3 totals 17 residues. The CDR3 sequence: CAISESIAGAGQETQYF. The CDR3 bases are TGTGCCATCAGTGAGTCGATAGCGGGAGCGGGGCAAGAGACCCAGTACTTC.

The V gene is TRBV30, the J gene TRBJ1-5; the D gene is possibly TRBD1 (5 bases). CDR3 length: 14 amino acids. With 4 bases removed from V and 6 bases from J, the gap between germline ends came to 16 bases. Looked up from germline, CDR1 is GTSNPN and CDR2 is SVGIG (reference sequence). The CDR3 loop reads CAWTPGGAAQPQHF. In DNA form, the CDR3 reads TGTGCCTGGACCCCCGGGGGAGCGGCTCAGCCCCAGCATTTT.

V is TRBV18 and J is TRBJ2-5, with D perhaps TRBD2 (5 bases). The CDR3 has 14 amino acids. Germline loops: CDR1 KGHSH, CDR2 LQKENI. V was clipped by 3 bases and J by 2 bases, with 10 bases between them. As DNA, the CDR3 is TGTGCCAGCTCACCGGACGGGAAGCAAGAGACCCAGTACTTC. It is translated as CASSPDGKQETQYF.

The chain combines TRBV5-6 with TRBJ1-6; TRBD1 is a possible D gene (6 bases). Germline CDR1 SGHDT, CDR2 YYEEEE. The CDR3 has 16 amino acids. V shed 4 bases and J shed 8 bases, with 19 bases lying between them. The CDR3 loop reads CASSLHSGTQDSPLHF. DNA for the CDR3: TGTGCCAGCAGCCTACACTCCGGGACACAGGATTCACCCCTCCACTTT.

The chain is built from TRBV30 and TRBJ1-5, with D perhaps TRBD1 (6 bases). Germline lookup yields CDR1 GTSNPN and CDR2 SVGIG (reference sequence). The CDR3 runs 13 residues. Trimming cost V 3 bases and J 6 bases, with 12 bases left between them. CDR3 region: CAWSWQGSQPQHF. CDR3 nucleotides: TGTGCCTGGAGCTGGCAGGGGAGTCAGCCCCAGCATTTT. Full variable domain (rest looked up from reference TRBV30 and TRBJ1-5): SQTIHQWPATLVQPVGSPLSLECTVEGTSNPNLYWYRQAAGRGLQLLFYSVGIGQISSEVPQNLSASRPQDRQFILSSKKLLLSDSGFYLCAWSWQGSQPQHFGDGTRLSIL.

This clone was counted a few times. This chain uses TRBV28 with TRBJ2-1; 7 bases agree with TRBD2. There are 14 residues in the CDR3. Trimming at V came to 6 bases and at J to 0 bases, leaving 2 bases not matched to a gene. Germline V CDR1 and CDR2: MDHEN, SYDVKM. The CDR3 DNA is TGTGCCAGCAGACGACTAGCCTCCTACAATGAGCAGTTCTTC. It is translated as CASRRLASYNEQFF.

This clone was seen only a few times. CDR3 in DNA: TGTGCCAGCAGGCCCCGGGACAGCCCCTCGGGGGAGCAGTTCTTC. Its translation is CASRPRDSPSGEQFF. The chain employs TRBV7-6 and TRBJ2-1; 7 bases align to TRBD1. The V segment lost 6 bases and the J segment 10 bases; nucleotides outside the gene matches: 15. The CDR3 runs to 15 residues. CDR1 is SGHVS and CDR2 is FNYEAQ in the germline V gene.

This clone was seen only a few times. Here the CDR3 reads CASSLAASGRTDTQYF. CDR3 DNA sequence: TGTGCCAGCAGCTTAGCGGCTAGCGGGAGAACAGATACGCAGTATTTT. V usage is TRBV7-3 and J usage is TRBJ2-3, with 10 bases fitting TRBD2. The length of the CDR3 is 16 residues. Per germline, CDR1 SGHTA and CDR2 FQGTGA. V was clipped by 2 bases and J by 3 bases; unmatched bases: 5.

The V and J genes are TRBV21-1 and TRBJ2-7; the table's D gene call, TRBD2, was not cross checked with the DNA. TRBV21-1 is noted as a pseudogene. The CDR3 is made up of 17 amino acids. The CDR3 reads CASSKARGTSGRDEQYF. The CDR3 DNA sequence: TGTGCCAGCAGCAAAGCAAGGGGGACTAGCGGGAGGGACGAGCAGTACTTC.

This chain links TRBV7-3 with TRBJ2-3, with 7 bases aligning to TRBD2. Losses at the gene ends were 4 bases for V and 0 bases for J; bases not matched to a gene: 4. Germline loops: CDR1 SGHTA, CDR2 FQGTGA. The CDR3 has 15 amino acids. CDR3 protein: CASSSAGVSTDTQYF. CDR3 nucleotide sequence: TGTGCCAGCAGCTCCGCGGGGGTTAGCACAGATACGCAGTATTTT.

The sample holds a few counts of this clone. V and J are TRBV15 and TRBJ1-4; D is uncertain. The V end was cut by 8 bases, the J end by 6 bases, with 13 bases between. Germline CDR1 is LNHNV and CDR2 is YYDKDF (reference sequence). The CDR3 spans 13 residues. CDR3 residues: CATWEVGDEKLFF. The CDR3 DNA reads as TGTGCCACCTGGGAGGTAGGCGATGAAAAACTGTTTTTT.

CDR3 sequence (DNA): TGTGCCAGCAGCTTACGAAGCGGGAGGGCCGGGACAGATACGCAGTATTTT. The encoded protein is CASSLRSGRAGTDTQYF. The chain carries TRBV7-9 and TRBJ2-3; 10 bases align to TRBD2. Germline V gene data show CDR1 as SEHNR and CDR2 as FQNEAQ (reference sequence). Trimming at V came to 2 bases and at J to 3 bases, leaving 8 bases not matched to a gene. The CDR3 has 17 residues.

The chain links TRBV6-1 to TRBJ1-1, with a tentative D call TRBD1 (5 bases). Trimming pared 2 bases from V and 5 bases from J, leaving 18 bases between. CDR3 length: 16 residues. Germline CDR1 MNHNS, CDR2 SASEGT. In nucleotides, the CDR3 is TGTGCCAGCAGTGAACACGGCGGGGGACTCGGGACTGAAGCTTTCTTT. Amino acid sequence: CASSEHGGGLGTEAFF.

The chain recombines TRBV27 with TRBJ2-1, with TRBD2 matching 7 bases. Trimming took 6 bases from V and 0 from J; bases not matched to a gene: 14. CDR1 and CDR2 from the germline V gene are MNHEY and SMNVEV (reference sequence). CDR3 length: 18 amino acids. This CDR3 is CASSALVWGGSSYNEQFF. For the CDR3, the DNA is TGTGCCAGCAGCGCTTTAGTATGGGGGGGGAGCTCCTACAATGAGCAGTTCTTC.

The chain links TRBV7-9 to TRBJ2-3; tentative D call: TRBD2 (6 bases). Trimming shortened V by 5 bases and J by 3 bases, and 12 bases separated the two germline ends. There are 14 residues in the CDR3. Per the germline V gene, CDR1 is SEHNR and CDR2 is FQNEAQ (reference sequence). The CDR3 region has the DNA TGTGCCAGCAGCCCCCCCCGGGAGACAGATACGCAGTATTTT. Protein sequence: CASSPPRETDTQYF.

There are a few counts of this clone. The chain links TRBV9 to TRBJ1-2; a possible D gene is TRBD1 (6 bases). CDR3 size: 13 residues. Germline V CDR1 and CDR2: SGDLS, YYNGEE. The V end was cut by 3 bases, the J end by 8 bases, with 14 bases between. In DNA, the CDR3 is TGTGCCAGCAGCGGCCCAGGGGAGAGAGGCTACACCTTC. Translating it yields CASSGPGERGYTF.

The chain uses TRBV14 and TRBJ1-3; 7 bases map to TRBD1. V dropped 1 base and J dropped 6; count of bases not matched to a gene: 6. The V gene's germline CDR1 is SGHDN and CDR2 FVKESK. This CDR3 is 15 amino acids long. The CDR3 nucleotides are TGTGCCAGCAGCCAAGGGCAGGGGGTTCTAAACACCATATATTTT. This sequence encodes CASSQGQGVLNTIYF. Combining the CDR3 with reference TRBV14 and TRBJ1-3 gives the whole variable domain EAGVTQFPSHSVIEKGQTVTLRCDPISGHDNLYWYRRVMGKEIKFLLHFVKESKQDESGMPNNRFLAERTGGTYSTLKVQPAELEDSGVYFCASSQGQGVLNTIYFGEGSWLTVV.

This clone was seen more than once but under ten times. V gene TRBV21-1 combines with J gene TRBJ1-2; the table's D call, TRBD1, has no DNA check behind it. TRBV21-1 constitutes a pseudogene. The CDR3 is 13 amino acids. The chain's CDR3 is CASSKVGGHGYTF. In nucleotides, the CDR3 is TGTGCCAGCAGCAAGGTAGGGGGACATGGCTACACCTTC.

The chain combines TRBV6-1 with TRBJ2-5; D possibly corresponds to TRBD1 (5 bases). The CDR3 is 13 residues long. Trimming cost V 5 bases and J 2 bases, with 9 bases left between them. Germline CDR1 and CDR2: MNHNS and SASEGT. CDR3 protein: CASSSTDQETQYF. CDR3 nucleotide sequence: TGTGCCAGCAGTTCGACAGATCAAGAGACCCAGTACTTC.

The V gene is TRBV6-6, the J gene TRBJ1-2; 7 nucleotides align to TRBD1. After removal of 7 bases from V and 4 bases from J, the junction contained 15 bases not matched to a gene. The CDR3 consists of 16 residues. Germline CDR1 is MNHNY and CDR2 is SVGAGI (reference sequence). Written as DNA, the CDR3 is TGTGCCAGCAAAGATACAGGGGATCTCGGTGTCTATGGCTACACCTTC. Amino acids: CASKDTGDLGVYGYTF.